This entry lists 22 T cell receptor beta chains sequenced from one sample in a study of CD8 T cells in ankylosing spondylitis. One entry per CDR3 protein, called by TCRdb with MiXCR from the 5' RACE reads. The data hold 150,000 to 200,000 distinct CDR3 sequences, with 10% to 15% observed a single time. The material sequenced was blood, either unsorted or a sorted T cell fraction (not recorded which). Receptors were obtained from a female donor with ankylosing spondylitis or in good health (not recorded which).

This clonotype is labeled medium-sized. This rearrangement joins TRBV7-3 to TRBJ2-1; 8 nucleotides line up with TRBD2. This CDR3 spans 16 amino acids. Germline CDR1 and CDR2: SGHTA and FQGTGA. Trimming at V came to 4 bases and at J to 9 bases, leaving 14 bases not matched to a gene. The CDR3 sequence is CASSSRGSGMGGEQFF. The CDR3 DNA follows: TGTGCCAGCAGCTCCCGGGGTAGCGGGATGGGCGGTGAGCAGTTCTTC.

This clonotype showed up many times. V gene TRBV29-1 combines with J gene TRBJ2-1; possible D gene TRBD2, 6 bases. V was shortened by 7 bases and J by 8 bases, with 15 bases between the two germline ends. The germline V gene has CDR1 SQVTM and CDR2 ANQGSEA. This CDR3 is 12 amino acids long. The CDR3 DNA follows: TGCAGCGCGGGGGTCGCGCGATATGAGCAGTTCTTC. It is translated as CSAGVARYEQFF.

V and J are TRBV20-1 and TRBJ1-2, with a weak D call TRBD1 (5 bases). Trimming stripped 4 bases from V and 0 bases from J, with 12 bases between. This CDR3 spans 14 amino acids. From germline, CDR1 is DFQATT and CDR2 SNEGSKA (reference sequence). CDR3 region: CSAKDSSSNYGYTF. The DNA for the CDR3 is TGCAGTGCTAAAGACAGCTCCTCTAACTATGGCTACACCTTC.

The table lists this clonotype with many counts. At one end, the junction sequence differs from germline, possibly due to a read error. The DNA for the CDR3 is TGTGCCTGGAGTCCGGAAGCCCAAGTCCTCTTT. This encodes CAWSPEAQVLF. The gene calls are TRBV30 and TRBJ1-1; D gene unclear. This CDR3 region has 11 residues. Germline V gene data show CDR1 as GTSNPN and CDR2 as SVGIG (reference sequence).

This clonotype occurred many times. This chain joins TRBV7-3 and TRBJ1-1, with D perhaps TRBD1 (5 bases). The CDR3 is 14 amino acids. Trimming removed 4 bases at V and 4 bases at J, with 13 bases between. The germline CDR1 and CDR2 sequences are SGHTA and FQGTGA. CDR3 DNA: TGTGCCAGCAGCTCTCAGGGTTGGAGCACTGAAGCTTTCTTT. Translating it yields CASSSQGWSTEAFF.

The CDR3 coding sequence is TGTGCCAGCAGCTTAGGAACGGGACAGTGGACAGATACGCAGTATTTT. It yields the protein CASSLGTGQWTDTQYF. The chain couples TRBV7-2 to TRBJ2-3; TRBD1 aligns across 7 bases. Per germline, CDR1 SGHTA and CDR2 FQGNSA. Losses at the gene ends were 1 base for V and 3 bases for J; bases not matched to a gene: 7. The CDR3 runs to 16 residues.

The chain carries TRBV9 and TRBJ1-1; D gene ambiguous. V dropped 0 bases and J dropped 1 base, with 7 bases sitting between them. Germline V lookup: CDR1 SGDLS, CDR2 YYNGEE. The CDR3 covers 14 residues. Written as DNA, the CDR3 is TGTGCCAGCAGCGTAGCCCCCCCGAACACTGAAGCTTTCTTT. Protein sequence: CASSVAPPNTEAFF.

Concerning this clonotype: Germline and junction disagree at one end, which may indicate a read error. The V gene is TRBV20-1, the J gene TRBJ2-3; 11 nucleotides line up with TRBD2. This CDR3 comprises 17 residues. From germline, CDR1 is DFQATT and CDR2 SNEGSKA (reference sequence). Here the CDR3 DNA reads TGCTGTGCTAGAGGTAGCGGGAGGGCCGGGCGCACAGATACGCAGTATTTT. Amino acids: CCARGSGRAGRTDTQYF.

This rearrangement joins TRBV12-3 or TRBV12-4 to TRBJ2-1; D perhaps matches TRBD2 (7 bases). Between the trimmed V and J ends, which lost 5 bases and 0 bases, there was a span of 20 bases. This CDR3 region has 18 residues. CDR3 sequence: CASSRGGGPGSSYNEQFF. The DNA of the CDR3 is TGTGCCAGCAGTAGGGGGGGGGGCCCCGGGAGCTCCTACAATGAGCAGTTCTTC.

This clonotype is medium-sized. V gene TRBV15 combines with J gene TRBJ2-3; 9 nucleotides agree with TRBD1. Germline CDR1 is LNHNV and CDR2 is YYDKDF (reference sequence). CDR3 length: 16 amino acids. Trimming cost V 5 bases and J 2 bases; bases outside gene matches: 8. The CDR3: CATSSRDRDYTDTQYF. For the CDR3, the DNA is TGTGCCACCAGCTCTCGGGACAGGGATTACACAGATACGCAGTATTTT.

This clonotype was detected a few times. The CDR3 DNA reads TGTGCCAGCTCACCACCTAGCGGGAGGGTTGATGAGCAGTTCTTC. Its translation: CASSPPSGRVDEQFF. The genes are TRBV18 and TRBJ2-1, with 11 nucleotides matching TRBD2. J was trimmed by 8 bases and V by 0 bases; bases with no gene match: 3. This CDR3 region has 15 residues. The germline CDR1 and CDR2 sequences are KGHSH and LQKENI.

This clonotype has more than one count but fewer than ten. J is TRBJ2-1 and V is TRBV10-3, with D unresolved. The CDR3 totals 14 residues. Trimming removed 1 base from V and 7 bases from J, with 11 bases in between. Germline V gene lookup returns CDR1 ENHRY and CDR2 SYGVKD. DNA for the CDR3: TGTGCCATCAGTGAGTTCGAATCCGCAAATGAGCAGTTCTTC. Its protein product is CAISEFESANEQFF.

This clonotype showed up many times. The rearrangement links TRBV6-2 or TRBV6-3 to TRBJ2-4; TRBD2 matches at 8 bases. The germline CDR1 and CDR2 sequences are MNHEY and SVGEGT. The V gene end was trimmed by 6 bases and the J gene end by 7 bases; junction bases not matched to a gene: 8. The CDR3 contains 14 residues. In DNA, the CDR3 is TGTGCCAGCAGCACGCCGGGACTAGGCAACATTCAGTACTTC. This codes for CASSTPGLGNIQYF.

Turning to this clonotype: A much larger clone differs from this one at a single base, so this may be a read error. This chain connects TRBV5-1 to TRBJ2-7; D remains unclear. Germline V gives CDR1 SGHRS, CDR2 YFSETQ. This CDR3 region has 15 residues. V dropped 0 bases and J dropped 4 bases, with 14 bases sitting between them. The CDR3 is CASSLGLVGTYEQYF. The DNA of the CDR3 is TGCGCCAGCAGCTTGGGGCTAGTGGGAACGTACGAGCAGTACTTC.

V gene TRBV5-1 combines with J gene TRBJ1-2; 7 nucleotides align to TRBD1. Germline V CDR1 and CDR2: SGHRS, YFSETQ. The CDR3 contains 15 residues. V shed 3 bases and J 3 bases; nucleotides not matched to a gene: 8. The CDR3 spells CASSSGDSLDYGYTF. The CDR3 DNA sequence: TGCGCCAGCAGCTCAGGGGACAGCCTCGACTATGGCTACACCTTC. Full variable domain (missing parts from reference TRBV5-1 and TRBJ1-2): KAGVTQTPRYLIKTRGQQVTLSCSPISGHRSVSWYQQTPGQGLQFLFEYFSETQRNKGNFPGRFSGRQFSNSRSEMNVSTLELGDSALYLCASSSGDSLDYGYTFGSGTRLTVV.

The sample holds many counts of this clonotype. CDR3 sequence: CASAPPGLGGEDTQYF. For the CDR3, the DNA is TGTGCTAGTGCTCCTCCGGGACTTGGGGGGGAAGATACGCAGTATTTT. This chain links TRBV12-5 with TRBJ2-3; 7 bases align to TRBD2. V gave up 7 bases and J gave up 5 bases; unmatched junction bases: 15. This CDR3 spans 16 amino acids. Germline V CDR1 and CDR2: LGHNT, FRNRAP.

This clonotype appeared many times. CDR3 amino acids: CASSRDRAYTEAFF. The CDR3 nucleotides are TGCGCCAGCAGCCGGGACAGGGCCTACACTGAAGCTTTCTTT. V gene TRBV5-1 combines with J gene TRBJ1-1, with TRBD1 matching 9 bases. The ends lost 4 bases at V and 3 bases at J; junction bases unmatched: 4. From germline, CDR1 is SGHRS and CDR2 YFSETQ. This CDR3 region has 14 residues. Filled out from reference TRBV5-1 and TRBJ1-1, the complete variable domain reads KAGVTQTPRYLIKTRGQQVTLSCSPISGHRSVSWYQQTPGQGLQFLFEYFSETQRNKGNFPGRFSGRQFSNSRSEMNVSTLELGDSALYLCASSRDRAYTEAFFGQGTRLTVV.

This clonotype was recorded many times. This chain uses TRBV5-1 with TRBJ2-5; D is tentatively TRBD1 or TRBD2 (5 bases each). Between the trimmed V and J ends, which lost 3 bases and 4 bases, there was a span of 13 bases. The CDR3 runs to 14 residues. Germline loops: CDR1 SGHRS, CDR2 YFSETQ. This chain's CDR3 is CASSSGPTRETQYF. The CDR3 nucleotides read TGCGCCAGCAGCTCGGGACCCACAAGAGAGACCCAGTACTTC.

This clonotype was found many times. The chain combines TRBV27 with TRBJ1-2; 7 bases map to TRBD1. The ends lost 6 bases at V and 4 bases at J; junction bases unmatched: 14. The CDR3 is 16 residues long. Germline CDR1 MNHEY, CDR2 SMNVEV (reference sequence). CDR3 region: CASSRGFSTNFYGYTF. CDR3 sequence (DNA): TGTGCCAGCAGCAGGGGGTTCTCCACCAATTTCTATGGCTACACCTTC.

This clonotype was counted many times. The CDR3 protein is CASSVRGLAGNTIYF. DNA for the CDR3: TGTGCCAGCAGCGTTAGGGGACTGGCGGGAAACACCATATATTTT. The chain carries TRBV9 and TRBJ1-3; weak D call: TRBD1 (5 bases). Trimming took 2 bases from V and 4 from J, leaving 13 bases between them. Germline loops: CDR1 SGDLS, CDR2 YYNGEE. The CDR3 is 15 amino acids.

There are many counts of this clonotype. The chain has TRBV5-6 and TRBJ1-1; D is unclear. V was trimmed by 0 bases and J by 6 bases, leaving 9 bases between them. CDR1 and CDR2 from the germline V gene are SGHDT and YYEEEE. This CDR3 has 13 amino acids. The CDR3 coding sequence is TGTGCCAGCAGCTTGGCCGGGCTATCTGAAGCTTTCTTT. Translating gives CASSLAGLSEAFF.

This clonotype has ten or more counts. V and J are TRBV28 and TRBJ2-4; TRBD2 agrees at 9 bases. The length of the CDR3 is 14 residues. The germline gives CDR1 MDHEN, CDR2 SYDVKM. V shed 5 bases and J 4 bases; nucleotides not matched to a gene: 3. In DNA form, the CDR3 reads TGTGCCAGCAGTGTAACTAGCGGGAAAAACATTCAGTACTTC. Protein: CASSVTSGKNIQYF.